This T cell receptor beta chain was captured in a study of a mutant IDH1 vaccine in newly diagnosed glioma. Across the study: The patients were given eight vaccinations, one each in weeks 1, 3, 5, 7, 11, 15, 19 and 23. Previous care, which was radiotherapy, temozolomide, or both, most often involved both.

The CDR3 extends over 17 amino acids. CDR1 is LNHDA, CDR2 SQIVND, per germline (reference sequence). Trimming took 3 bases from V and 0 from J, leaving 18 bases between them. A word on this clone: Its specificity is not known.

Indicated time point: week 23, last vaccination. Doses comprised 300 ug of mutant IDH1 20-mer peptide each, plus topical imiquimod. New astrocytomas of WHO grade 3 or 4 that were IDH1-mutant and ATRX-lost were found in the donors. This table comes from immunoSEQ multiplex PCR, and its TCRdb copy is limited to in-frame clones, with some not included. The data hold under 50,000 clones, with under 95% observed a single time. The sequence was collected from a man aged 45-65 years with glioma. The rearrangement links TRBV19 to TRBJ2-7, with TRBD2 as a possible D gene (5 bases). This specimen was PBMCs, taken from a glioma patient whose treatment included an IDH1 peptide vaccine. In DNA form, the CDR3 reads TGTGCCAGTAGTATCGATATTAGGATGGGGAGCTCCTACGAGCAGTACTTC. It specifies CASSIDIRMGSSYEQYF.